This TCR beta chain was sequenced for a study of blood T cell repertoires in COVID-19. Overall study context: Some COVID-19 samples were acute and others convalescent; all came from the United States, Italy and Spain. From T cells, B-cell-depleted T cells, or PBMCs came the material, which was cDNA or gDNA.

In the authors' workflow: Reference gene primers were amplified, and this amplification served to estimate nucleated cell counts. Clones were sequenced by immunoSEQ multiplex PCR, and TCRdb holds only the in-frame ones, with some missing. V and J calls plus clone size are reproduced from that table; the DNA served to infer D and trimming. This table holds about 35,000 clones, 87% found once. Per the germline V gene, CDR1 is DFQATT and CDR2 is SNEGSKA (reference sequence). The CDR3 spans 10 residues. The ends were cut back, 3 bases at V and 9 bases at J, with 6 bases in the middle. The sequence derives from a human donor in a cohort sampled during active COVID-19. The V call is TRBV20-1, the J call TRBJ2-1, with no clear D. The sample was peripheral blood. The chain's CDR3 is CSASSGEQFF. The CDR3 DNA reads as TGCAGTGCTAGTTCCGGTGAGCAGTTCTTC.